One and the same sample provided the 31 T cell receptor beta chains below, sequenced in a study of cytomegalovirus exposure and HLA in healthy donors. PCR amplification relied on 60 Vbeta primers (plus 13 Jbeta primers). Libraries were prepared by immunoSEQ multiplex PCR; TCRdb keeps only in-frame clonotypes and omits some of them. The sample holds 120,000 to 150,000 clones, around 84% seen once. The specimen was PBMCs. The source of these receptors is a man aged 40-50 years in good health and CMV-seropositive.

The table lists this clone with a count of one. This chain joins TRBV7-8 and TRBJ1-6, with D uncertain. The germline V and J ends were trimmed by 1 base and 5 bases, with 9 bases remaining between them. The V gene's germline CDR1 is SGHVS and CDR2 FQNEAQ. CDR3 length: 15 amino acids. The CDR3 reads CASSLDWRNNSPLHF. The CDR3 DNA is TGTGCCAGCAGCTTAGATTGGAGGAATAATTCACCCCTCCACTTT.

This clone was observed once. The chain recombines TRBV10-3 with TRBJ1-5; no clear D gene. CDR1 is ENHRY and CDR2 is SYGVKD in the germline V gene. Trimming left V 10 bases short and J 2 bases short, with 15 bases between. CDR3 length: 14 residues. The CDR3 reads CATQERDGNQPQHF. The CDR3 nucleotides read TGTGCCACTCAGGAACGGGATGGCAATCAGCCCCAGCATTTT.

CDR3 loop: CASSFPHSGTGNTIYF. In nucleotides, the CDR3 is TGTGCCAGCAGTTTTCCCCACTCAGGAACTGGAAACACCATATATTTT. The chain links TRBV28 to TRBJ1-3, with D unresolved. CDR1 is MDHEN and CDR2 is SYDVKM in the germline V gene. The length of the CDR3 is 16 residues. V dropped 3 bases and J dropped 2 bases, with 14 bases sitting between them. The full variable domain, with the rest looked up from reference TRBV28 and TRBJ1-3, is DVKVTQSSRYLVKRTGEKVFLECVQDMDHENMFWYRQDPGLGLRLIYFSYDVKMKEKGDIPEGYSVSREKKERFSLILESASTNQTSMYLCASSFPHSGTGNTIYFGEGSWLTVV.

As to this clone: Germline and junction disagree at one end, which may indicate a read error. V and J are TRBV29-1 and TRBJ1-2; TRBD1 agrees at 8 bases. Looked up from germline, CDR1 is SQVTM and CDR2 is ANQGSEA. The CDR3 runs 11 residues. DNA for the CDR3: TGCAGCGTTGAATGGCAGGGGGCTGTACACTTC. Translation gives CSVEWQGAVHF.

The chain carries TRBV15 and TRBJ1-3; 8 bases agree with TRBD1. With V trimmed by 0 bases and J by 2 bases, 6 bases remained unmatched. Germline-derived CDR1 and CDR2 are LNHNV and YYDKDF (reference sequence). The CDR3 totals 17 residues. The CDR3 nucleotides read TGTGCCACCAGCAGAGAACAGGGGACAGGCCCTGGAAACACCATATATTTT. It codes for CATSREQGTGPGNTIYF.

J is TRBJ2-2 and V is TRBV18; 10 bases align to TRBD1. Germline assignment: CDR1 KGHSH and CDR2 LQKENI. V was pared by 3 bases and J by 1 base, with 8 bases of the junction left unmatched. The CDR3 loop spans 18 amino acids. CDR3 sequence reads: CASSPRTGGSMNTGELFF. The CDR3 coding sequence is TGTGCCAGCTCACCCCGGACAGGGGGTTCTATGAACACCGGGGAGCTGTTTTTT.

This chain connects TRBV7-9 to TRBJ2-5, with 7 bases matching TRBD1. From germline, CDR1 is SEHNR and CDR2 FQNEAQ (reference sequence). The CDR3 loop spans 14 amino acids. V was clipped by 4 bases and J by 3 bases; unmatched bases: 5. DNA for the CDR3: TGTGCCAGCAGCTCCTTCGACAGGGAAGAGACCCAGTACTTC. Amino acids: CASSSFDREETQYF.

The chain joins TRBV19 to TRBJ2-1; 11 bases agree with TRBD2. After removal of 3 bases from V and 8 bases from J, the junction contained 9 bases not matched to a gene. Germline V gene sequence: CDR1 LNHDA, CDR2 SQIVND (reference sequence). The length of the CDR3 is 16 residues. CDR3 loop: CASSMEASGRSHEQFF. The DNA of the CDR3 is TGTGCCAGTAGTATGGAGGCTAGCGGGAGGTCCCATGAGCAGTTCTTC.

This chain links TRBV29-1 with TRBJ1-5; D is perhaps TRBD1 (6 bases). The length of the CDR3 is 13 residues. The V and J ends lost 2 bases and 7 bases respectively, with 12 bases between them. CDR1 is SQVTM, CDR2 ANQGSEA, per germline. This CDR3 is CSVETGPGQPQHF. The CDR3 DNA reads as TGCAGCGTTGAAACAGGGCCTGGGCAGCCCCAGCATTTT.

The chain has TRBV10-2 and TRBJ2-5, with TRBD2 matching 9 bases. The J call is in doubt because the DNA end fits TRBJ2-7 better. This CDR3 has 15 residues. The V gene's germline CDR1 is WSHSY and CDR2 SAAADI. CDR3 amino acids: CASSVLAGATYEQYF. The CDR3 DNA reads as TGCGCCAGCAGTGTCTTAGCGGGAGCCACCTACGAGCAGTACTTC.

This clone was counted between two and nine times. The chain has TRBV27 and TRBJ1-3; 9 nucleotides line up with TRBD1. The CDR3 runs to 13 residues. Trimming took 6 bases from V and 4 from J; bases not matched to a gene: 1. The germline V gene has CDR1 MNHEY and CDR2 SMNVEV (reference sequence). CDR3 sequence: CASRGTGGNTIYF. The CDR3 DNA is TGTGCCAGCAGGGGGACAGGGGGAAACACCATATATTTT.

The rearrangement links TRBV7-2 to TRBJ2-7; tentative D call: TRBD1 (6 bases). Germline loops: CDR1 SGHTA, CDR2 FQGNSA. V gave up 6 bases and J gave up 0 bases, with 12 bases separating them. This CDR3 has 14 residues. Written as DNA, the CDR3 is TGTGCCAGCAGTCCGGACAGCGGCTCCTACGAGCAGTACTTC. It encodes CASSPDSGSYEQYF. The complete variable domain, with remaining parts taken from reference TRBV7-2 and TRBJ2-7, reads GAGVSQSPSNKVTEKGKDVELRCDPISGHTALYWYRQSLGQGLEFLIYFQGNSAPDKSGLPSDRFSAERTGGSVSTLTIQRTQQEDSAVYLCASSPDSGSYEQYFGPGTRLTVT.

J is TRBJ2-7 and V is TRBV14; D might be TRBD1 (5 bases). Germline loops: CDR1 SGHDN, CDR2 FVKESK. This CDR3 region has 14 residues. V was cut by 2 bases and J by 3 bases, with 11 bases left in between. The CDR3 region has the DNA TGTGCCAGCAGCCAAAGAGCGCAGGGCTACGAGCAGTACTTC. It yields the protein CASSQRAQGYEQYF.

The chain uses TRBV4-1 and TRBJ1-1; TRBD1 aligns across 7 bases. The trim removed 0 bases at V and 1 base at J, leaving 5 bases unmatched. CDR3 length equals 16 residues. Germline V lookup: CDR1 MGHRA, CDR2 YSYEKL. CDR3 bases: TGCGCCAGCAGCCAAGATAGGGGGCTAGGGAACACTGAAGCTTTCTTT. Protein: CASSQDRGLGNTEAFF.

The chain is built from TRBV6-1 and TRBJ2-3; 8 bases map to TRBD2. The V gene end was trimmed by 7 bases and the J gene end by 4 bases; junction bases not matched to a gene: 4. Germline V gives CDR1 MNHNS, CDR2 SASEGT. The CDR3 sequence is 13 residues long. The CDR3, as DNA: TGTGCCAGCATTAAGCGGGAGTCAGATACGCAGTATTTT. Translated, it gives CASIKRESDTQYF.

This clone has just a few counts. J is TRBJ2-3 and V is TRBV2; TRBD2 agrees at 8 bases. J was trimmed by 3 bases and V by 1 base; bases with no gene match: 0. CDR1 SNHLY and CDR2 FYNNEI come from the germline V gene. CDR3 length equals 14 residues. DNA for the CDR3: TGTGCCAGCAGTGAAGTAGCGGGGACAGATACGCAGTATTTT. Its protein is CASSEVAGTDTQYF.

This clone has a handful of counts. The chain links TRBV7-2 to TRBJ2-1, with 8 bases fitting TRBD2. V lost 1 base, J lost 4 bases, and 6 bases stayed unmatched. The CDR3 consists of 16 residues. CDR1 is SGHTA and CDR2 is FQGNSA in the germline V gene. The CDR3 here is CASSLGLARRYNEQFF. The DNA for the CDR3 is TGTGCCAGCAGCTTAGGACTAGCGAGGAGGTACAATGAGCAGTTCTTC. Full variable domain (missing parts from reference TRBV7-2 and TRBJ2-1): GAGVSQSPSNKVTEKGKDVELRCDPISGHTALYWYRQSLGQGLEFLIYFQGNSAPDKSGLPSDRFSAERTGGSVSTLTIQRTQQEDSAVYLCASSLGLARRYNEQFFGPGTRLTVL.

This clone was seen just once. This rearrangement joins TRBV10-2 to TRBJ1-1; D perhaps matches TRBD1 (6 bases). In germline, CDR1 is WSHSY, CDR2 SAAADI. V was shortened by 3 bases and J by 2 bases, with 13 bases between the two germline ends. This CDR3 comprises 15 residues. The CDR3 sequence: CASSDEGVANTEAFF. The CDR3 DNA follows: TGCGCCAGCAGTGATGAGGGGGTGGCTAACACTGAAGCTTTCTTT.

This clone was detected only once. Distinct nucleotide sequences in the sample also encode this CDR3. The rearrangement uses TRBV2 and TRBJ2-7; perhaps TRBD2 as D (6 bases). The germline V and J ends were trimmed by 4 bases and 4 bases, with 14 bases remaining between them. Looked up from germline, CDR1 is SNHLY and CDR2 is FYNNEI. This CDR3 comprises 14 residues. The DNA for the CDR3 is TGTGCCAGCAGTGTTGAGGGCCGGGAGTACGAGCAGTACTTC. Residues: CASSVEGREYEQYF.

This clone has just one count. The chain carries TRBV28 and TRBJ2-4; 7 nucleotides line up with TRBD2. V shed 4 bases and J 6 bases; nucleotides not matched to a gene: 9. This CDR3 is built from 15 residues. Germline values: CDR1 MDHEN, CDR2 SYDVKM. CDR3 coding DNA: TGTGCCAGCAGTTCAGTCGGGGAGGGGAGAAACATTCAGTACTTC. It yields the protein CASSSVGEGRNIQYF.

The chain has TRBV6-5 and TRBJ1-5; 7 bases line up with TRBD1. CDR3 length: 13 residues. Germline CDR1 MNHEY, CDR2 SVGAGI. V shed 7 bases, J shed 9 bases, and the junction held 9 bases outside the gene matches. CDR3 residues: CASKGTDSGPQHF. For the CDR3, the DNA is TGTGCCAGCAAGGGGACAGACTCGGGGCCCCAGCATTTT.

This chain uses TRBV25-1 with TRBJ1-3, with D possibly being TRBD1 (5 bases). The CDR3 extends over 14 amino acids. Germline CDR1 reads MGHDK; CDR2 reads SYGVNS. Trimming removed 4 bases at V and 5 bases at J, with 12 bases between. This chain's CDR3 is CASSAQGRRNTIYF. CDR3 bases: TGTGCCAGCAGTGCGCAGGGTAGGAGAAACACCATATATTTT.

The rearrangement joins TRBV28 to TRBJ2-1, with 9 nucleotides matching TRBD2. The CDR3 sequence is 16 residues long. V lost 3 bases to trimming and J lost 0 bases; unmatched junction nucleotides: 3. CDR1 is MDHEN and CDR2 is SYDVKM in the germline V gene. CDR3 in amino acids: CASSLAGGSSYNEQFF. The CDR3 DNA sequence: TGTGCCAGCAGTTTGGCGGGAGGGAGCTCCTACAATGAGCAGTTCTTC. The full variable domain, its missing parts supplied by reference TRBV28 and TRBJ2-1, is DVKVTQSSRYLVKRTGEKVFLECVQDMDHENMFWYRQDPGLGLRLIYFSYDVKMKEKGDIPEGYSVSREKKERFSLILESASTNQTSMYLCASSLAGGSSYNEQFFGPGTRLTVL.

For the CDR3, the DNA is TGCGCCAGCAGTGATCAGGGAAAGGACACCGGGGAGCTGTTTTTT. Translating it yields CASSDQGKDTGELFF. The V call is TRBV10-1, the J call TRBJ2-2, with D possibly being TRBD1 (5 bases). The CDR3 is 15 amino acids. Trimming cost V 3 bases and J 3 bases, with 11 bases left between them. CDR1 WNHNN and CDR2 SYGVQD come from the germline V gene (reference sequence).

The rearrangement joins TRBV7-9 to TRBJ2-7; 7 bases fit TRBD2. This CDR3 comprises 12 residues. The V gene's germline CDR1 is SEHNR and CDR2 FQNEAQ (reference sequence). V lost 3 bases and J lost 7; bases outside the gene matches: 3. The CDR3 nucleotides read TGTGCCAGCAGCTTTGTGGGAGGGGAGCAGTACTTC. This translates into CASSFVGGEQYF.

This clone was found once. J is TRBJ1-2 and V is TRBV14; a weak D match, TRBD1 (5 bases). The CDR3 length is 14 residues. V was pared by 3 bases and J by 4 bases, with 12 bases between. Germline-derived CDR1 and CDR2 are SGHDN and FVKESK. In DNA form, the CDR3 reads TGTGCCAGCAGCCAGATAGCAGGGTCCTATGGCTACACCTTC. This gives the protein CASSQIAGSYGYTF.

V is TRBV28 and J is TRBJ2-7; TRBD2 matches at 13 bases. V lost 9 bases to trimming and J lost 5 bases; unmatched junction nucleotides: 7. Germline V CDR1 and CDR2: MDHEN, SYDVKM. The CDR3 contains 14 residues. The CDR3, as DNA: TGTGCCAGTGGACTAGCGGGAGACGAAAACGAGCAGTACTTC. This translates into CASGLAGDENEQYF.

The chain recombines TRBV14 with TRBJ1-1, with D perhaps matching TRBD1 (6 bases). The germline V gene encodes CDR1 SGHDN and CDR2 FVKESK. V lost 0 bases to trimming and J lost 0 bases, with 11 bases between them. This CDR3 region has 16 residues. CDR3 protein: CASSQDWGQLNTEAFF. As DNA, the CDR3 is TGTGCCAGCAGCCAAGATTGGGGACAACTGAACACTGAAGCTTTCTTT.

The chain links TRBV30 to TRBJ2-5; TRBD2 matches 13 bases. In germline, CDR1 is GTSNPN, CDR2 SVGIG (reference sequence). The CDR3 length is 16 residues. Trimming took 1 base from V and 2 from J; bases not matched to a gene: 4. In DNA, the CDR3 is TGTGCCTGGAGTGCCGGACTAGCGGGAGAACAAGAGACCCAGTACTTC. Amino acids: CAWSAGLAGEQETQYF. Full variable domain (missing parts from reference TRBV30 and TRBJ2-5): SQTIHQWPATLVQPVGSPLSLECTVEGTSNPNLYWYRQAAGRGLQLLFYSVGIGQISSEVPQNLSASRPQDRQFILSSKKLLLSDSGFYLCAWSAGLAGEQETQYFGPGTRLLVL.

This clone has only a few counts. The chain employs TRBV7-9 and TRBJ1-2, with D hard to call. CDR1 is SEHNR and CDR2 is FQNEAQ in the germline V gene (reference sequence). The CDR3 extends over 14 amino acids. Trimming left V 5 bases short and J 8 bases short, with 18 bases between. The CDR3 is CASSLESGVRGYTF. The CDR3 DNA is TGTGCCAGCAGCCTAGAGTCCGGGGTGAGAGGCTACACCTTC.

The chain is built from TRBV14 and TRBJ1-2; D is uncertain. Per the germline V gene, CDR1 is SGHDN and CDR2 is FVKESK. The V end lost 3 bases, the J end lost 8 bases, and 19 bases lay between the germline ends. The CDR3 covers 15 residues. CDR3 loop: CASSQVTITGAGYTF. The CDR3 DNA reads TGTGCCAGCAGCCAGGTTACGATTACCGGTGCGGGCTACACCTTC.